This TCR beta chain was retrieved from a study of T-cell memory formation after mild COVID-19. At the level of the study: TCR clusters were mostly donor specific.

5'RACE with constant-segment primers yielded barcoded, UMI-tagged TCR alpha and TCR beta cDNA libraries. In TCRdb, the 5' RACE reads were re-called with MiXCR into one record per CDR3 protein. The sample consists of tens of thousands of distinct CDR3 sequences, approximately 16% of them appearing once. Study results and limitations: The finding that pre-infection memory included some responding clones suggested that cross-reactive memory joined.

In this sample, this clonotype turned up a few times. Its matching antigen is unknown. The TCR was taken from a man aged 18 to 30 who had mild COVID-19 (a few samples of this study predate the infection). Cell type and time point are not known. The specimen sequenced was PBMCs or a T cell subset sorted from them (not recorded which).

CDR3 DNA: TGTGCCAGCAGCCCCCGAGGACAGGTATCCTACGAGCAGTACTTC. Its protein product is CASSPRGQVSYEQYF. This chain links TRBV9 with TRBJ2-7; 7 positions agree with TRBD1. The V segment lost 4 bases and the J segment 1 base; nucleotides outside the gene matches: 8. Germline CDR1 reads SGDLS; CDR2 reads YYNGEE. The CDR3 has 15 amino acids.